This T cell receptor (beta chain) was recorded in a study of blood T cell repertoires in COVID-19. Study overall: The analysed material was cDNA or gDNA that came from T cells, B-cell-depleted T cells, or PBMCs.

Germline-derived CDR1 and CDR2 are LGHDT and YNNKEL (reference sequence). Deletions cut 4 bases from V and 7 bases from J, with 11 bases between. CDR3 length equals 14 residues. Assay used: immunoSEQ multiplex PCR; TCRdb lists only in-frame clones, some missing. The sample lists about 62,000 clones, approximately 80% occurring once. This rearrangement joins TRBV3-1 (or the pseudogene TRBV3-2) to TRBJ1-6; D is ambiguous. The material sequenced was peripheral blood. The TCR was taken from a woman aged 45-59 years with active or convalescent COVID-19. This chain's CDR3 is CASSRRESNSPLHF. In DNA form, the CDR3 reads TGTGCCAGCAGCCGCCGGGAGTCCAATTCACCCCTCCACTTT.